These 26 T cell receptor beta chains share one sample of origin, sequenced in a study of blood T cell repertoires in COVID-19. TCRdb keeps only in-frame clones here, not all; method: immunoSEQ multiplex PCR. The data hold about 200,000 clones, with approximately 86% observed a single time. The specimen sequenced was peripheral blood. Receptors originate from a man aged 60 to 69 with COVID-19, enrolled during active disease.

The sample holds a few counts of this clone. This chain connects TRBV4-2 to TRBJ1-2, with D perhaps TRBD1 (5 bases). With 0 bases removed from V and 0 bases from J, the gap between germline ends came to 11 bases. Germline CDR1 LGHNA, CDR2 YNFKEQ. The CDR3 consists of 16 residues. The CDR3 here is CASSQDTRAPNYGYTF. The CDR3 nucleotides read TGTGCCAGCAGCCAAGATACCAGGGCACCTAACTATGGCTACACCTTC.

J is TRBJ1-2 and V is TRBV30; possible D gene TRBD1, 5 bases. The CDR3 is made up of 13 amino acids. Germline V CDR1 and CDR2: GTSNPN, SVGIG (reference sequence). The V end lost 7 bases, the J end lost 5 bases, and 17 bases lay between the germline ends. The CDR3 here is CAFDTGGEYGYTF. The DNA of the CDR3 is TGTGCCTTCGATACAGGAGGGGAATATGGCTACACCTTC.

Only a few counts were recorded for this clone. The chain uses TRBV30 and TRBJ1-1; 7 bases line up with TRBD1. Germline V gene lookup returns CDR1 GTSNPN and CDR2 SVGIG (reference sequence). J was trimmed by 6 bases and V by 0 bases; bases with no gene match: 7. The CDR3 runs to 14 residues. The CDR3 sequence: CAWSVQGGASEAFF. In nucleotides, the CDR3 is TGTGCCTGGAGTGTACAAGGGGGCGCTTCTGAAGCTTTCTTT.

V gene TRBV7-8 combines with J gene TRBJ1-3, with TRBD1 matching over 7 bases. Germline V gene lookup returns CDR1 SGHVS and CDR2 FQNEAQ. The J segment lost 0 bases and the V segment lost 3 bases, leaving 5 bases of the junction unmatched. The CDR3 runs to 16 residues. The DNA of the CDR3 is TGTGCCAGCAGCTTGGAGGGACAGTTCTCTGGAAACACCATATATTTT. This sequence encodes CASSLEGQFSGNTIYF.

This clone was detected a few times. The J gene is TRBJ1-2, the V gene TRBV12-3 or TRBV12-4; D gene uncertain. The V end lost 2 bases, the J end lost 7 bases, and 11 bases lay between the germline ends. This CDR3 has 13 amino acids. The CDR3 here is CASSLLRGPGYTF. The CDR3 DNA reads TGTGCCAGCAGTTTACTTCGGGGTCCTGGCTACACCTTC.

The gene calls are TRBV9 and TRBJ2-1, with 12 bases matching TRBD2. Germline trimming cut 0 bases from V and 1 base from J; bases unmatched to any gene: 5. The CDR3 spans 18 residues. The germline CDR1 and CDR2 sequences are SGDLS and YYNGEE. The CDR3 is CASSVGLTSGGSYNEQFF. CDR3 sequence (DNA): TGTGCCAGCAGCGTAGGGTTGACTAGCGGGGGTTCCTACAATGAGCAGTTCTTC.

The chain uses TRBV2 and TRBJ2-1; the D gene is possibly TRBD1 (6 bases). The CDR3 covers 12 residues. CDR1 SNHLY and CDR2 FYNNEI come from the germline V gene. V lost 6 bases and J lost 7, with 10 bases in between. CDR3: CASSAGTNEQFF. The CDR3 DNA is TGTGCCAGCAGCGCCGGGACAAATGAGCAGTTCTTC.

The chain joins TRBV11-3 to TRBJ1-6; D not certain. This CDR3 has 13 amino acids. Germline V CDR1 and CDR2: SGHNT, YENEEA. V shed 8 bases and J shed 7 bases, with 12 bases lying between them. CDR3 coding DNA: TGTGCCAGCTCGGAGAACCTCAATTCACCCCTCCACTTT. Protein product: CASSENLNSPLHF. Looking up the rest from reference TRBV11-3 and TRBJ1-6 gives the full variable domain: EAGVVQSPRYKIIEKKQPVAFWCNPISGHNTLYWYLQNLGQGPELLIRYENEEAVDDSQLPKDRFSAERLKGVDSTLKIQPAELGDSAVYLCASSENLNSPLHFGNGTRLTVT.

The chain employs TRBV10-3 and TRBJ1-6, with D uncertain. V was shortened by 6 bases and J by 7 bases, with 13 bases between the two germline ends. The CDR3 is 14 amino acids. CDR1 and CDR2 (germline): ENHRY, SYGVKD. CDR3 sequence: CAIREEGGNSPLHF. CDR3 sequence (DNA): TGTGCCATCAGGGAGGAGGGAGGGAATTCACCCCTCCACTTT.

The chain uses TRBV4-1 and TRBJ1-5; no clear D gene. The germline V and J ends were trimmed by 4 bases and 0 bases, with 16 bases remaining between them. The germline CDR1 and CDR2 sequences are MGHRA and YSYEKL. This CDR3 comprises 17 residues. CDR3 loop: CASSPRSAEYSNQPQHF. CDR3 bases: TGCGCCAGCAGCCCACGGTCGGCGGAGTATAGCAATCAGCCCCAGCATTTT.

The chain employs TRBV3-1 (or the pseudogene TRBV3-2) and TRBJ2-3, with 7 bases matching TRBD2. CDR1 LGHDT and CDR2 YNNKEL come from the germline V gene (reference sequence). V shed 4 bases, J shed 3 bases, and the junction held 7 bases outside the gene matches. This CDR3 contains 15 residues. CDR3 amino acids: CASSPMAGVTDTQYF. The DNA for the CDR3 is TGTGCCAGCAGCCCAATGGCGGGGGTAACAGATACGCAGTATTTT.

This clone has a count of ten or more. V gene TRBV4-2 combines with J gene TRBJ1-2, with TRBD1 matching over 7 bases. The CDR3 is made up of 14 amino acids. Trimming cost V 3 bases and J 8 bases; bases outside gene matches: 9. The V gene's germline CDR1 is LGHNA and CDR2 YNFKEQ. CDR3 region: CASSQGTGVEGYTF. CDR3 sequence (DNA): TGTGCCAGCAGCCAGGGAACAGGGGTTGAAGGCTACACCTTC.

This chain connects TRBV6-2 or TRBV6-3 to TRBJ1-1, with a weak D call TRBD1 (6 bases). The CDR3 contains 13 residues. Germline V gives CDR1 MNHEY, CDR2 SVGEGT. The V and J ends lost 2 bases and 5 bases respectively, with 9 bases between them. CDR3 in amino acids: CASSYPTGTEAFF. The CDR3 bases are TGTGCCAGCAGTTACCCAACAGGGACTGAAGCTTTCTTT.

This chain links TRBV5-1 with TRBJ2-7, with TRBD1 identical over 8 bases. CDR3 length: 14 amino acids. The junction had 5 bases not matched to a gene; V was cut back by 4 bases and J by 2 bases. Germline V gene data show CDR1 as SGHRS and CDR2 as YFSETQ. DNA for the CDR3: TGCGCCAGCAGCATTGGACAGGGACCCTACGAGCAGTACTTC. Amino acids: CASSIGQGPYEQYF. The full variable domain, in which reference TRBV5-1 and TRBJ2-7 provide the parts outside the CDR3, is KAGVTQTPRYLIKTRGQQVTLSCSPISGHRSVSWYQQTPGQGLQFLFEYFSETQRNKGNFPGRFSGRQFSNSRSEMNVSTLELGDSALYLCASSIGQGPYEQYFGPGTRLTVT.

CDR3 nucleotides: TGTGCCAGCAGCTTAGGGGCTCCGGGACAGGGAAGAGATGGCTACACCTTC. This codes for CASSLGAPGQGRDGYTF. The J gene is TRBJ1-2, the V gene TRBV7-2; 9 bases align to TRBD1. Germline values: CDR1 SGHTA, CDR2 FQGNSA. CDR3 length equals 17 residues. The junction had 12 bases not matched to a gene; V was cut back by 1 base and J by 6 bases.

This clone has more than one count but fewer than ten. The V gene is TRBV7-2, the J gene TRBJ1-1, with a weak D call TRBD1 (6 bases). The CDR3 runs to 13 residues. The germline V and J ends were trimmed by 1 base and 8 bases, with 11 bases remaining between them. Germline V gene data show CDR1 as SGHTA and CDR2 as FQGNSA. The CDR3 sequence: CASSLVGAPEAFF. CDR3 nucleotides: TGTGCCAGCAGCTTAGTGGGGGCCCCCGAAGCTTTCTTT.

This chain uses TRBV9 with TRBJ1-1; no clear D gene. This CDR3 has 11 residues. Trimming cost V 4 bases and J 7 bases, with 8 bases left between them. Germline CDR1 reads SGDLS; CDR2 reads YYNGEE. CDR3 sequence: CASSSRGEAFF. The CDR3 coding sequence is TGTGCCAGCAGCTCCAGAGGTGAAGCTTTCTTT. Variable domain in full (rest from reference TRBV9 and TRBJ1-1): DSGVTQTPKHLITATGQRVTLRCSPRSGDLSVYWYQQSLDQGLQFLIQYYNGEERAKGNILERFSAQQFPDLHSELNLSSLELGDSALYFCASSSRGEAFFGQGTRLTVV.

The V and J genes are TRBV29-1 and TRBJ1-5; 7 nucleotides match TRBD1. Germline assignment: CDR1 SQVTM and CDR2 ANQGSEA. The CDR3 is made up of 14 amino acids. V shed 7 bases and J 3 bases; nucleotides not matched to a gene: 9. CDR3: CSATGTDPNQPQHF. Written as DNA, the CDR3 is TGCAGCGCTACAGGGACAGACCCCAATCAGCCCCAGCATTTT.

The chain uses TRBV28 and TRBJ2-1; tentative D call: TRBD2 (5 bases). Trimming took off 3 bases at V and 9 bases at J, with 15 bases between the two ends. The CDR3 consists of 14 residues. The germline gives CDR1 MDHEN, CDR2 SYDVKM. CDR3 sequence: CASSLPQLVTEQFF. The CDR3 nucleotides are TGTGCCAGCAGTTTGCCCCAACTAGTAACTGAGCAGTTCTTC.

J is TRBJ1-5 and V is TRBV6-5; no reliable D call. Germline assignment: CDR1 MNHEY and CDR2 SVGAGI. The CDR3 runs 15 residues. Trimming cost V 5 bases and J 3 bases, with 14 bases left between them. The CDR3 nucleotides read TGTGCCAGCAGTCCCTTCGGTAATGACAATCAGCCCCAGCATTTT. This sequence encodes CASSPFGNDNQPQHF.

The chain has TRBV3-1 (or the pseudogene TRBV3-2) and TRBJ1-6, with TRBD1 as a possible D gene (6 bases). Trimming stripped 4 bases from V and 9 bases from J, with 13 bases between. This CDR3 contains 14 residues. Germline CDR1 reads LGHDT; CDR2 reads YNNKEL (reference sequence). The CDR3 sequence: CASSRGQQASPLHF. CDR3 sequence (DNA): TGTGCCAGCAGCCGCGGACAGCAGGCTTCACCCCTCCACTTT.

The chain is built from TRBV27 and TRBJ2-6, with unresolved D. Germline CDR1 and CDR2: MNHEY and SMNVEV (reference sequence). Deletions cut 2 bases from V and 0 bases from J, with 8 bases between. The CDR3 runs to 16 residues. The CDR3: CASSLKSYSGANVLTF. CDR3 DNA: TGTGCCAGCAGTTTAAAGAGCTACTCTGGGGCCAACGTCCTGACTTTC.

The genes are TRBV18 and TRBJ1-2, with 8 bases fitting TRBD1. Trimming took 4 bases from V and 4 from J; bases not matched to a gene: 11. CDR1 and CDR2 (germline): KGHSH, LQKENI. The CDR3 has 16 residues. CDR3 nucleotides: TGTGCCAGCTCACTTTTCAGGACAGGGCCGATCTATGGCTACACCTTC. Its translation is CASSLFRTGPIYGYTF.

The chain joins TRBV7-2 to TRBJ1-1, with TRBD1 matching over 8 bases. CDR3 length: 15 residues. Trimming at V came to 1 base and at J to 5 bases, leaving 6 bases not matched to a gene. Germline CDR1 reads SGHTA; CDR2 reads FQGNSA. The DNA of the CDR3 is TGTGCCAGCAGCTTAGATCCAGGGGGCAAAACTGAAGCTTTCTTT. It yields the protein CASSLDPGGKTEAFF.

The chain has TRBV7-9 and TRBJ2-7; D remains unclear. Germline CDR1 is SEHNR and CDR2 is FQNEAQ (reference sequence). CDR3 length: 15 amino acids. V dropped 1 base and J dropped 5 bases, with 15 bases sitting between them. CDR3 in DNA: TGTGCCAGCAGCTTAGGTACAGCCTTGCACCACGAGCAGTACTTC. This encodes CASSLGTALHHEQYF.

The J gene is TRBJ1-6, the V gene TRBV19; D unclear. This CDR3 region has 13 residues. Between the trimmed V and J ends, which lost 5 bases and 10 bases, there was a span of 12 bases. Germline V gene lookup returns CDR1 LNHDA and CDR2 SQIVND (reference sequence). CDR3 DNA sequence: TGTGCCAGTAGTTTCGTCCTAGAATCACCCCTCCACTTT. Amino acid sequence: CASSFVLESPLHF.